This TCR beta chain derives from a study of OX40 agonist ivuxolimab in advanced cancers. Of note for this clone: As yet, its antigen is unknown.

From germline, CDR1 is MGHRA and CDR2 YSYEKL. The CDR3 has 15 residues. J lost 5 bases, V lost 3 bases, and 6 bases had no gene match. TCRdb's table, derived via immunoSEQ multiplex PCR, lists solely in-frame clones and lacks some. There are tens of thousands of clones in the sample; around 82% occur only once, and less than 4.5% lies in the top ten. Study-level points and caveats: Among some nonresponders, normalized T-cell clonal expansion was also low.

The origin of this receptor is an adult with an advanced solid tumor such as melanoma, head and neck, liver or kidney cancer. The sequencing used CD4+ or CD8+ T cells sorted from blood, collected in a trial of the OX40 agonist ivuxolimab. The chain carries TRBV4-1 and TRBJ2-5, with 10 bases aligning to TRBD1. In nucleotides, the CDR3 is TGCGCCAGCAGCCACCCCGGGACAGGGGAGGAGACCCAGTACTTC. Translating gives CASSHPGTGEETQYF.